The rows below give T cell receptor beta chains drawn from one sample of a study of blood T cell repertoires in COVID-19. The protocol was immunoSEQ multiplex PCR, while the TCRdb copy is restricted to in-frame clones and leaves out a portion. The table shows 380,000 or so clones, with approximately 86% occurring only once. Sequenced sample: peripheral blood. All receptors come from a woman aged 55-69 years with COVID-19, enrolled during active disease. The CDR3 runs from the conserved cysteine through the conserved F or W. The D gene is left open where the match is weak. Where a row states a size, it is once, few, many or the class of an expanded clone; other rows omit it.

cdr3_nt: TGTGCCAGCAGCTATTTTACAGGGACAGGGGGGGGAGGCTACACCTTC
cdr3_aa: CASSYFTGTGGGGYTF
clone_size: -
v_call: TRBV3-1/TRBV3-2
d_call: TRBD1
j_call: TRBJ1-2

cdr3_nt: TGTGCCACCCTCCGGACTAGCACAGATACGCAGTATTTT
cdr3_aa: CATLRTSTDTQYF
clone_size: -
v_call: TRBV12-3/TRBV12-4
d_call: -
j_call: TRBJ2-3

cdr3_nt: TGTGCCAGCAGCTTACTTTCACTTGGACTAGCGAATTCCGAGACCCAGTACTTC
cdr3_aa: CASSLLSLGLANSETQYF
clone_size: -
v_call: TRBV11-3
d_call: TRBD2
j_call: TRBJ2-5

cdr3_nt: TGTGCCAGCAGTGACAGAGTAAATAGCAATCAGCCCCAGCATTTT
cdr3_aa: CASSDRVNSNQPQHF
clone_size: -
v_call: TRBV6-4
d_call: -
j_call: TRBJ1-5

cdr3_nt: TGTGCCAGCAGCTCTGAGCGGATCGCAGATACGCAGTATTTT
cdr3_aa: CASSSERIADTQYF
clone_size: -
v_call: TRBV7-3
d_call: -
j_call: TRBJ2-3

cdr3_nt: TGCGCCAGCAGCTTGGACGGGACAGGGGGCGAGCAGTACTTC
cdr3_aa: CASSLDGTGGEQYF
clone_size: -
v_call: TRBV5-1
d_call: TRBD1
j_call: TRBJ2-7

cdr3_nt: TGTGCCAGCAGCCCTTACAGGGGTAATTCACCCCTCCACTTT
cdr3_aa: CASSPYRGNSPLHF
clone_size: -
v_call: TRBV4-2
d_call: TRBD1
j_call: TRBJ1-6

cdr3_nt: TGTGCCAGCAGCAATTCAACGGGTGGAGAGACCCAGTACTTC
cdr3_aa: CASSNSTGGETQYF
clone_size: -
v_call: TRBV21-1
d_call: -
j_call: TRBJ2-5

cdr3_nt: TGTGCCAGCAGCTTAAGCCCTAGTCCCGGGGAGCTGTTTTTT
cdr3_aa: CASSLSPSPGELFF
clone_size: once
v_call: TRBV7-9
d_call: -
j_call: TRBJ2-2

cdr3_nt: TGTGCCAGCAGCGTGAGGGCCAATGAAAAACTGTTTTTT
cdr3_aa: CASSVRANEKLFF
clone_size: -
v_call: TRBV9
d_call: -
j_call: TRBJ1-4

cdr3_nt: TGTGCCAGCAGCCAAGATTTTCAGGGGGCGTCGAACACCGGGGAGCTGTTTTTT
cdr3_aa: CASSQDFQGASNTGELFF
clone_size: -
v_call: TRBV4-2
d_call: TRBD1
j_call: TRBJ2-2

cdr3_nt: TGTGCCATCGACAGGGGTCCGAACACTGAAGCTTTCTTT
cdr3_aa: CAIDRGPNTEAFF
clone_size: -
v_call: TRBV2
d_call: TRBD1
j_call: TRBJ1-1

cdr3_nt: TGTGCCAGCAGAACGGGGGGGGGTCGAGAGCAGTACTTC
cdr3_aa: CASRTGGGREQYF
clone_size: -
v_call: TRBV27
d_call: TRBD2
j_call: TRBJ2-7

cdr3_nt: TGCGCCAGCAGCGTGGCGGGCGGACAGGGTCAAGAGACCCAGTACTTC
cdr3_aa: CASSVAGGQGQETQYF
clone_size: -
v_call: TRBV5-1
d_call: TRBD1
j_call: TRBJ2-5

cdr3_nt: TGTGCCAGCAGCCCAACCATGACAGGCCACTATAATTCACCCCTCCACTTT
cdr3_aa: CASSPTMTGHYNSPLHF
clone_size: -
v_call: TRBV9
d_call: -
j_call: TRBJ1-6

cdr3_nt: TGTGCCAGCCTCGTCCCGGGGGGCGGGTATGGCTACACCTTC
cdr3_aa: CASLVPGGGYGYTF
clone_size: -
v_call: TRBV28
d_call: -
j_call: TRBJ1-2